The present entry profiles one TCR beta chain with its context. The data stem from a study of OX40 agonist ivuxolimab in advanced cancers. The method was immunoSEQ multiplex PCR; TCRdb's version includes in-frame clones alone and lacks a portion of them. The sample consists of some 38,000 clones, about 89% of them appearing once. V dropped 2 bases and J dropped 1; count of bases not matched to a gene: 4. The CDR3 runs 15 residues. CDR1 is SGHRS, CDR2 YFSETQ, per germline. J is TRBJ1-1 and V is TRBV5-1; 8 bases agree with TRBD1. This sequence originates from an adult with an advanced solid tumor such as melanoma, head and neck, liver or kidney cancer. Sequenced here: CD4+ or CD8+ T cells sorted from blood, sampled in a trial of the OX40 agonist ivuxolimab. CDR3 DNA sequence: TGCGCCAGCAGCTTATCCACAGGGGGGAACACTGAAGCTTTCTTT. Amino acid sequence: CASSLSTGGNTEAFF.